A few counts support the clone carrying this TCR beta chain. The antigen is not known. The sample is drawn from a study of cytotoxic CD8 clonotypes in ibrutinib-treated CLL. Looking at the study overall: The patients, around 12 relapsed/refractory and about 14 treatment-naive, included about 17 who were IGHV unmutated. Outcomes included around 25 partial and 2 complete responses; after median roughly 66 months, roughly 14 stayed remitted and around 12 progressed. Study results and limitations: Stable or contracted on treatment, public clonotypes were also uncommon. Rising at ibrutinib response, clonality subsequently fell back toward baseline at progression.

Here immunoSEQ multiplex PCR was the method, and the copy in TCRdb shows in-frame clones only, minus some. The sample has 250,000 to 350,000 clones, more than 70% seen once. V lost 7 bases, J lost 2 bases, and 4 bases stayed unmatched. The CDR3 has 14 amino acids. Germline lookup yields CDR1 SGHRS and CDR2 YFSETQ. The material sequenced was PBMCs, taken at disease progression, from a patient treated with ibrutinib. The chain carries TRBV5-1 and TRBJ2-3, with TRBD1 identical over 10 bases. This receptor was taken from a human donor with chronic lymphocytic leukemia. CDR3 coding DNA: TGCGCCAGCGTCGACAGGGGGCTCACAGATACGCAGTATTTT. This sequence encodes CASVDRGLTDTQYF.